This TCR beta chain derives from a study of response to subunit inactivated influenza vaccine. V was clipped by 6 bases and J by 12 bases; unmatched bases: 9. The V gene's germline CDR1 is MNHNS and CDR2 SASEGT. The CDR3 runs to 13 residues. Notes on this clonotype: Its antigen is not identified.

General observations from the study: Authors suggested that a seasonal influenza vaccination recruits few new T cells each time.

TCRdb used MiXCR to reprocess the RT-PCR reads, holding one entry per CDR3 protein. The data contain 280,000 or so distinct CDR3 sequences, just over 20% of them singletons. The material was PBMCs from blood, obtained less than 22 months after vaccination. This receptor was identified in a man aged 45 to 75 who received an inactivated influenza vaccine. The rearrangement links TRBV6-1 to TRBJ2-1; 9 positions match TRBD2. The CDR3 spells CASSGTSIRGQFF. CDR3 nucleotides: TGTGCCAGCAGCGGGACTAGCATCCGGGGGCAGTTCTTC.